The source of this T cell receptor beta chain is a study of cytomegalovirus exposure and HLA in healthy donors. Findings of the study overall: With later analysis, a missense DCLRE1C variant became linked to TCR beta V- and J-gene trimming. TCR beta V segments were, for the most part, productive about 87% or about 30% of the time in an earlier analysis.

Use of 60 Vbeta and 13 Jbeta primers characterized the PCR. Measured with immunoSEQ multiplex PCR; TCRdb has only the in-frame clones, and not every one. The table counts 90,000 to 150,000 clones; less than 4.5% lies in the top ten. Germline-derived CDR1 and CDR2 are LNHDA and SQIVND (reference sequence). This CDR3 is built from 14 residues. The V and J ends lost 5 bases and 4 bases respectively, with 14 bases between them. With regard to this clone: Its specificity is unknown.

The genes are TRBV19 and TRBJ1-1, with D perhaps matching TRBD1 (5 bases). The TCR was taken from a young man in good health and CMV-seronegative. The sample was PBMCs. The CDR3 DNA sequence: TGTGCCAGTAGTCTTCCGCAGGGATTCACTGAAGCTTTCTTT. It translates to CASSLPQGFTEAFF.